These T cell receptor beta chains were read from a single sample in a study of response to subunit inactivated influenza vaccine. One entry per CDR3 protein results from TCRdb running MiXCR on the RT-PCR reads. The table has 500,000 or so distinct CDR3 sequences, approximately 15% seen once; the top ten hold less than 4%. The material sequenced was CD4+ T cells sorted from PBMCs, taken 23 months after vaccination. The receptors originated from a man between 50 and 75 years old who received an inactivated influenza vaccine. Each CDR3 is given with its conserved first and last residue. The D gene is left open where the match is weak. Clone size appears in some rows only: once, few, many, or a class for an expanded clone.

>TRBJ2-3|TRBV28|-|few
CASKQGITDTQYF
TGTGCCAGCAAGCAGGGCATCACAGATACGCAGTATTTT
>TRBJ2-3|TRBV7-2|-|few
CASSLALQNTQYF
TGTGCCAGCAGCTTAGCGCTGCAGAATACGCAGTATTTT
>TRBJ2-1|TRBV20-1|-|few
CSAEGLAISYNEQFF
TGCAGTGCCGAGGGGCTAGCGATTTCCTACAATGAGCAGTTCTTC
>TRBJ2-5|TRBV20-1|-|-
CSASVKSETQYF
TGCAGTGCTAGCGTAAAGTCGGAGACCCAGTACTTC
>TRBJ2-7|TRBV29-1|TRBD2|many
CSVASGTTYEQYF
TGCAGCGTTGCTAGCGGAACTACCTACGAGCAGTACTTC
>TRBJ1-2|TRBV11-2|-|few
CASSLDLPGRGYTF
TGTGCCAGCAGCTTAGATTTGCCAGGGCGAGGCTACACCTTC
>TRBJ1-3|TRBV7-2|TRBD1|-
CASSQGTVNGNTIYF
TGTGCCAGCAGCCAAGGGACAGTGAATGGAAACACCATATATTTT
>TRBJ2-1|TRBV18|-|-
CASSPQPQGSGWFF
TGTGCCAGCTCACCCCAACCACAGGGTTCTGGTTGGTTCTTC
>TRBJ2-2|TRBV5-1|-|-
CASSLNGVDTGELFF
TGCGCCAGCAGCTTGAATGGGGTAGACACCGGGGAGCTGTTTTTT
>TRBJ2-7|TRBV20-1|TRBD2|-
CSPGLAGEEQYF
TGCAGCCCGGGACTAGCGGGAGAGGAACAGTACTTC